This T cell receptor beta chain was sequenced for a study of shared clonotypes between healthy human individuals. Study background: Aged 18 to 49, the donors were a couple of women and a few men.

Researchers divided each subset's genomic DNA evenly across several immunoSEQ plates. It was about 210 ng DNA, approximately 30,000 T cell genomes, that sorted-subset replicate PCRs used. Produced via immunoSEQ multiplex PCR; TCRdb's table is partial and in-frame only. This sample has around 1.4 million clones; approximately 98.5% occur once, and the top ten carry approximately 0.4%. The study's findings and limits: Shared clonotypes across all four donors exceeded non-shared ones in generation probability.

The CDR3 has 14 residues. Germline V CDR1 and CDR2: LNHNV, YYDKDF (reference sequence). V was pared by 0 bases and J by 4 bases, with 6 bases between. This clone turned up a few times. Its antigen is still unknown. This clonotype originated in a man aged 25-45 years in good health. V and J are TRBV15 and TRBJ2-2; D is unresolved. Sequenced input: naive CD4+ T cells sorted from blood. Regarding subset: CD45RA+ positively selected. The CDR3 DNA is TGTGCCACCAGCAGAGAACGGATCACCGGGGAGCTGTTTTTT. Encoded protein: CATSRERITGELFF.